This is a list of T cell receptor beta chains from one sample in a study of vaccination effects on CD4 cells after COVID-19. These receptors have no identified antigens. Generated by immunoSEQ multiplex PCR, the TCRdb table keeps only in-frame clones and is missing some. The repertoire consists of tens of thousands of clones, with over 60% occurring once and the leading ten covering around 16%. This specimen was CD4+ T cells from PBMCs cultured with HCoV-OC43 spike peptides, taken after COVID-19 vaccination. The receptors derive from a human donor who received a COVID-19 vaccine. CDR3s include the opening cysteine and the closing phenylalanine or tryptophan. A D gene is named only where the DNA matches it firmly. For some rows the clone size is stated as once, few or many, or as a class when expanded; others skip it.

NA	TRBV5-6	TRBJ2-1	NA	CASSVTRSQFF	TGTGCCAGCAGCGTTACAAGGAGCCAGTTCTTC
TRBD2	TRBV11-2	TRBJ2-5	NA	CASSRTSGGAGETQYF	TGTGCCAGCAGCAGGACTAGCGGGGGGGCTGGAGAGACCCAGTACTTC
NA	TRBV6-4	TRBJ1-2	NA	CASSDSLYGYTF	TGTGCCAGCAGTGACTCGTTGTATGGCTACACCTTC
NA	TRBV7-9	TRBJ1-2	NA	CASSGGVGGLGYTF	TGTGCCAGCAGCGGGGGCGTGGGGGGGCTTGGCTACACCTTC
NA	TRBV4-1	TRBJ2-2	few	CASSQYHRPGTGELFF	TGCGCCAGCAGCCAATACCACCGACCGGGCACCGGGGAGCTGTTTTTT
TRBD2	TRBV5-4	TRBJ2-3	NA	CASSLEPLAAYTDTQYF	TGTGCCAGCAGCTTGGAGCCACTAGCGGCCTACACAGATACGCAGTATTTT
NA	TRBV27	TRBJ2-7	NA	CASSLTGLSYEQYF	TGTGCCAGCAGTTTAACCGGGTTATCCTACGAGCAGTACTTC
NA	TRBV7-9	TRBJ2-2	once	CASSLRGSSPTGELFF	TGTGCCAGCAGCTTAAGAGGCAGCTCTCCCACCGGGGAGCTGTTTTTT
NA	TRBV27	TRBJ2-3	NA	CASSLSGLSTDTQYF	TGTGCCAGCAGTTTATCGGGACTGAGCACAGATACGCAGTATTTT
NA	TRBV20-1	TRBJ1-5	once	CSASYLEEQPQHF	TGCAGTGCTAGTTACCTGGAGGAGCAGCCCCAGCATTTT
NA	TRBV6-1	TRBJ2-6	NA	CASSEIPTSVSSGANVLTF	TGTGCCAGCAGTGAAATACCGACGTCAGTTAGCTCTGGGGCCAACGTCCTGACTTTC